The source of this T cell receptor beta chain is a study of blood T cell repertoires in COVID-19. At the level of the study: Samples of COVID-19 (acute and convalescent) were obtained from the United States, Italy and Spain. Sources were T cells, B-cell-depleted T cells, or PBMCs; the material itself was cDNA or gDNA.

Methods used by the authors: Amplified reference gene primers provided the basis for estimating nucleated cell counts. TCRdb keeps only in-frame clones here, not all; method: immunoSEQ multiplex PCR. V and J calls and clone size come straight from that table; D and trimming were deduced from the DNA. The table has roughly 47,000 clones, under 90% seen once; the top ten hold roughly 4.3%. CDR1 is MNHNS and CDR2 is SASEGT in the germline V gene. Trimming removed 2 bases at V and 4 bases at J, with 11 bases between. The CDR3 runs 14 residues. What was sequenced was peripheral blood. The source is a woman between 65 and 79 years old with acute or convalescent COVID-19. The V and J genes are TRBV6-1 and TRBJ2-5; D may be TRBD2 (6 bases). The CDR3 nucleotides are TGTGCCAGCAGTGAATTGGCTAGCGCAGAGACCCAGTACTTC. This translates into CASSELASAETQYF.